The rows below give T cell receptor beta chains drawn from one sample of a study of blood T cell repertoires in COVID-19. Data came from immunoSEQ multiplex PCR; TCRdb stores just in-frame clones and leaves some out. The sample contains 65,000 to 85,000 clones, approximately 92% of which appear only once. Sequenced: peripheral blood. All receptors derive from a man aged 50-59 years with active COVID-19. CDR3s leave out the opening cysteine and the closing phenylalanine or tryptophan. The order of the fields is J gene, D gene, V gene, CDR3 protein. D genes are given only for firm matches.

>TRBJ2-7|NA|TRBV28
ASHPGGSPYEQY
>TRBJ2-7|NA|TRBV2
ASSHIDSSYEQY
>TRBJ2-1|NA|TRBV6-2/TRBV6-3
ASSYPGGAGHNEQF
>TRBJ2-3|NA|TRBV5-1
ASSLEGGTQY
>TRBJ2-7|TRBD2|TRBV18
ASSREAGGTYEQY
>TRBJ2-1|NA|TRBV5-5
ASSLGWGVSYNEQF
>TRBJ2-5|NA|TRBV7-8
ASKPQVRGEETQY
>TRBJ2-6|NA|TRBV9
ASSANRVTGANVLT
>TRBJ1-2|NA|TRBV3-1/TRBV3-2
ASSQLTGAYGYT
>TRBJ2-7|NA|TRBV15
ATSSRSQGSNEQY
>TRBJ1-5|TRBD1|TRBV7-8
ASSLAGGQGQPQH
>TRBJ1-2|NA|TRBV27
ASSLSRSGYGYT
>TRBJ2-3|TRBD2|TRBV5-1
ASSVSGGVTDTQY
>TRBJ2-5|TRBD1|TRBV6-6
ASRRDRGTQETQY
>TRBJ1-2|NA|TRBV5-1
ASSLGAFNYGYT
>TRBJ1-2|NA|TRBV11-2
ASSSTKRPHTTNYGYT
>TRBJ2-3|TRBD1|TRBV7-9
ASSAGTGGSSTDTQY
>TRBJ1-2|NA|TRBV4-2
ASSQDLAGANYGYT
>TRBJ1-2|TRBD1|TRBV10-3
AISEAGQGGGGYT
>TRBJ2-7|TRBD1|TRBV5-6
ASSSRDRVLRYEQY
>TRBJ1-1|NA|TRBV6-2/TRBV6-3
ASSYGFKGKAEAF
>TRBJ2-1|NA|TRBV29-1
SVESHGVGEQF
>TRBJ2-3|TRBD2|TRBV7-9
ASSGPISSGGAPDTQY
>TRBJ2-1|TRBD2|TRBV3-1/TRBV3-2
ASSQDLAGPYNEQF
>TRBJ2-7|NA|TRBV19
ASSRTEGLYEQY
>TRBJ1-3|TRBD1|TRBV7-9
ASSSGQGAGNTIY
>TRBJ2-7|NA|TRBV2
ASKSGYYEQY
>TRBJ1-2|TRBD1|TRBV20-1
SASNRGNFYGYT
>TRBJ2-5|TRBD1|TRBV18
ASSRDRVGETQY
>TRBJ2-7|TRBD2|TRBV7-9
ASSSTRLAGVDEQY
>TRBJ1-3|NA|TRBV7-6
ASSHRGLGNTIY
>TRBJ2-3|TRBD2|TRBV5-1
ASSSGLAGGPDTQY
>TRBJ1-5|NA|TRBV19
ASNAGPGSNQPQH
>TRBJ2-1|TRBD2|TRBV6-5
ASTSLAGAYNEQF
>TRBJ2-1|NA|TRBV5-6
ASGEGGRLYNEQF
>TRBJ2-5|TRBD2|TRBV5-1
ASSFGTSGGETQY
>TRBJ1-5|NA|TRBV19
ASSIGQYSNQPQH
>TRBJ2-1|NA|TRBV2
ASSRDTEQF
>TRBJ1-2|NA|TRBV19
ASNPRDREGYT
>TRBJ1-4|NA|TRBV7-8
ASSGPSDTHNEKLF
>TRBJ2-1|NA|TRBV9
ASSVVPGGIGAYNEQF
>TRBJ2-3|TRBD1|TRBV6-2/TRBV6-3
ASSHSGGDTDTQY
>TRBJ1-1|NA|TRBV5-4
ASSPFLLNTEAF
>TRBJ1-6|NA|TRBV5-6
ASSLRGGNSPLH
>TRBJ2-2|NA|TRBV4-1
ASSYGSENTGELF
>TRBJ1-1|NA|TRBV9
ASSVEVRATEAF
>TRBJ2-7|TRBD1|TRBV5-1
ASTAGTATYEQY
>TRBJ2-7|TRBD1|TRBV6-2/TRBV6-3
ASSHPALTGGFYEQY
>TRBJ2-7|NA|TRBV12-5
ASSDNEQY
>TRBJ2-7|NA|TRBV6-5
ASRGEVYEQY
>TRBJ1-1|NA|TRBV19
ASSIVGGGTEAF
>TRBJ1-6|NA|TRBV20-1
SASGATGSPLH